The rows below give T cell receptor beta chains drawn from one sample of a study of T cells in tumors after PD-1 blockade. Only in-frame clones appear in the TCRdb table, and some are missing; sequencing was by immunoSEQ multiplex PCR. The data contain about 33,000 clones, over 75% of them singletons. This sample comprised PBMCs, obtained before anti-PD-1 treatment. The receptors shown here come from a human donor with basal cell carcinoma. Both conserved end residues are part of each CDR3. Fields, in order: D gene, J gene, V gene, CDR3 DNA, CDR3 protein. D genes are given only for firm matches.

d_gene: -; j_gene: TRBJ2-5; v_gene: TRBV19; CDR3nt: TGTGCCAGTAGCCCCAGTCCGGGTTCTCGCCAAGAGACCCAGTACTTC; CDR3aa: CASSPSPGSRQETQYF
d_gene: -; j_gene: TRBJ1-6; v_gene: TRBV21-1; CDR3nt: TGTGCCAGCAGCAATATTAGGGACGGGGATTCACCCCTCCACTTT; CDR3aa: CASSNIRDGDSPLHF
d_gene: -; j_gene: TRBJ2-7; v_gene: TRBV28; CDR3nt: TGTGCCAGCAGTTTCCCCAGCTCCTACGAGCAGTACTTC; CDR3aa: CASSFPSSYEQYF
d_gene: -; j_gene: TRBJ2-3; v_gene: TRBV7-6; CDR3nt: TGTGCCAGCAGCCCGAGCAGGGGTATTACCACAGATACGCAGTATTTT; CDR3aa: CASSPSRGITTDTQYF
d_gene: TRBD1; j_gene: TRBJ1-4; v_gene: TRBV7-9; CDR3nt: TGTGCCAGCAGCCCCCGGACAGGGGCAGCTAATGAAAAACTGTTTTTT; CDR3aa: CASSPRTGAANEKLFF
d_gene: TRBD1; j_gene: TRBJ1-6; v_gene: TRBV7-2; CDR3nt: TGTGCCAGCAGCTCGACAGGGAATAATTCACCCCTCCACTTT; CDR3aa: CASSSTGNNSPLHF
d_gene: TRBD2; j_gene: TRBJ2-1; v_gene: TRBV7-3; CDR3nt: TGTGCCAGCAGCCCCAACGGGGGGGACCCTGAGCAGTTCTTC; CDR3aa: CASSPNGGDPEQFF
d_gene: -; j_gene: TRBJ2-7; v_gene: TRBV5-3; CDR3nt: TGTGCCAGAAGCTTGGTACAGGGAGACTACGAGCAGTACTTC; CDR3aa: CARSLVQGDYEQYF
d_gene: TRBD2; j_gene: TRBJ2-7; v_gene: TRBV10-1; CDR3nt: TGCGCCAGCAGTGAGACGCTAGCGGGGGGCTCCTACGAGCAGTACTTC; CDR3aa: CASSETLAGGSYEQYF
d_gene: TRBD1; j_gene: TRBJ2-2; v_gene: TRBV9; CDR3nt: TGTGCCAGCAGCGTAGATGAGGGGGCGACCACCGGGGAGCTGTTTTTT; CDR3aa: CASSVDEGATTGELFF
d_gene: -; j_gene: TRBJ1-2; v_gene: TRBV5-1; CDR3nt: TGCGCCAGCAGCCCGGTCGAGGGGATAAAGAACTATGGCTACACCTTC; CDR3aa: CASSPVEGIKNYGYTF
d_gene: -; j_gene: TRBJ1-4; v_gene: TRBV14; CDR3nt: TGTGCCAGCAGCCAAGTAAGGGAAAAACTGTTTTTT; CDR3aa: CASSQVREKLFF